The present TCR beta chain was sequenced within a study of graft-versus-host responses after intestinal transplantation. Points on this clone: The target antigen is unknown.

The germline CDR1 and CDR2 sequences are SGHNT and YENEEA. J lost 4 bases, V lost 5 bases, and 9 bases had no gene match. The CDR3 length is 15 residues. Study-wide results and limits: Early after transplant, HvG declines were associated with peak levels of circulating GvH clones.

This table comes from immunoSEQ multiplex PCR, and its TCRdb copy is limited to in-frame clones, with some not included. This table holds 80,000 to 100,000 clones, roughly 87% found once. This sequence was found in a human donor who received an intestinal transplant. Source: unstimulated CD8+ T cells sorted from spleen or lymph node cells, taken before intestinal transplant. The chain joins TRBV11-3 to TRBJ2-5, with 8 bases matching TRBD1. DNA for the CDR3: TGTGCCAGCAGCGAACGACAGGGGCGGGGAGAGACCCAGTACTTC. This translates into CASSERQGRGETQYF.